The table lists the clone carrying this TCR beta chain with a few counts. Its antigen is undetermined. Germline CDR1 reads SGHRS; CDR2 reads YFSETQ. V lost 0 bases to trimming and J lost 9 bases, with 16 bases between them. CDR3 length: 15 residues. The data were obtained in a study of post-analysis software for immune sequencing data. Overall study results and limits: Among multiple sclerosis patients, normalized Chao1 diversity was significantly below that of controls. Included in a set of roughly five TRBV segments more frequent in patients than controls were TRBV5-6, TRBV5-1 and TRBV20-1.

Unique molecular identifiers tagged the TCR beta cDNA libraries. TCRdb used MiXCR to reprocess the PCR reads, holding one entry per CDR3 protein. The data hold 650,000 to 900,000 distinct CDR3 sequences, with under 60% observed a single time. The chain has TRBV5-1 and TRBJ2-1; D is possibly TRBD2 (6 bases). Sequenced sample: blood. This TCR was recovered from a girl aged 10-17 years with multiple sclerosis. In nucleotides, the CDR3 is TGCGCCAGCAGCTTGGTTGCGGGAACAAGTATTGAGCAGTTCTTC. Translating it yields CASSLVAGTSIEQFF.